A single sample is the source of the 7 T cell receptor beta chains below, sequenced in a study of blood T cells in healthy people across ages. The second PCR ran roughly 6 to 12 cycles with a sample-barcoded 5' primer and J-beta primers. From the 5' RACE reads, TCRdb called clonotypes with MiXCR, one entry per CDR3 protein. The sample includes roughly 1.9 million distinct CDR3 sequences, about 39% of them seen just once. The sample taken for sequencing was blood. The receptor set was obtained from a human donor in good health.

Here the CDR3 reads CASSGDGPTNSGANVLTF. The CDR3, as DNA: TGTGCCAGCAGTGGAGACGGCCCGACGAACTCTGGGGCCAACGTCCTGACTTTC. The V and J genes are TRBV4-2 and TRBJ2-6; D is uncertain. The germline V and J ends were trimmed by 6 bases and 0 bases, with 18 bases remaining between them. The CDR3 totals 18 residues. Germline lookup yields CDR1 LGHNA and CDR2 YNFKEQ.

The chain recombines TRBV6-1 with TRBJ2-1; D call uncertain. The CDR3 is 11 amino acids. CDR1 and CDR2 (germline): MNHNS, SASEGT. V was cut by 7 bases and J by 9 bases, with 10 bases left in between. CDR3 bases: TGTGCCAGCACTTGGGGTGGTGAGCAGTTCTTC. Encoded protein: CASTWGGEQFF.

This clonotype has only a few counts. This chain joins TRBV4-1 and TRBJ2-7; 13 bases are a match to TRBD2. CDR1 MGHRA and CDR2 YSYEKL come from the germline V gene. V shed 4 bases and J 8 bases; nucleotides not matched to a gene: 8. CDR3 size: 15 residues. CDR3: CASSPTSGGIRKQYF. CDR3 DNA: TGCGCCAGCAGCCCGACTAGCGGGGGGATAAGGAAGCAGTACTTC.

This clonotype has just a few counts. The rearrangement links TRBV10-3 to TRBJ2-3; 7 bases map to TRBD1. The CDR3 loop spans 16 amino acids. Trimming cost V 6 bases and J 9 bases; bases outside gene matches: 18. Germline V gene data show CDR1 as ENHRY and CDR2 as SYGVKD. The CDR3 spells CAISPGQPSSVGTQYF. In nucleotides, the CDR3 is TGTGCCATCAGCCCGGGACAGCCATCCTCTGTAGGAACGCAGTATTTT.

The genes are TRBV20-1 and TRBJ2-4; D is perhaps TRBD1 (5 bases). Gene TRBJ2-5 matches the end of the DNA better, so the J call may be wrong. The germline V gene encodes CDR1 DFQATT and CDR2 SNEGSKA (reference sequence). The CDR3 has 13 residues. CDR3 sequence: CSAIQQARETQYF. In DNA, the CDR3 is TGCAGTGCTATTCAACAGGCTAGAGAGACCCAGTACTTC.

The chain links TRBV6-6 to TRBJ2-7; weak D call: TRBD1 (6 bases). Gene TRBJ2-5 matches the end of the DNA better, so the J call may be wrong. Germline V gene lookup returns CDR1 MNHNY and CDR2 SVGAGI (reference sequence). The CDR3 is 14 amino acids. The CDR3 protein is CASSQSGDGKTQYF. In nucleotides, the CDR3 is TGTGCCAGCAGTCAATCAGGGGATGGGAAGACCCAGTACTTC.

J is TRBJ2-3 and V is TRBV5-1; D remains unclear. The V and J ends lost 5 bases and 2 bases respectively, with 12 bases between them. This CDR3 contains 14 residues. Germline V gives CDR1 SGHRS, CDR2 YFSETQ. As DNA, the CDR3 is TGCGCCAGCAGTTATACCGATCCCACAGATACGCAGTATTTT. It encodes CASSYTDPTDTQYF.